The rows below give T cell receptor beta chains drawn from one sample of a study of a mutant IDH1 vaccine in newly diagnosed glioma. Which antigens these TCRs recognize remains unknown. Only in-frame clones appear in the TCRdb table, and some are missing; sequencing was by immunoSEQ multiplex PCR. The table has about 60,000 clones, more than 75% seen once. The material sequenced was PBMCs, taken from a glioma patient whose treatment included an IDH1 peptide vaccine. The receptors originated from a middle-aged man with glioma. Each CDR3 is given with its conserved first and last residue. The order of the fields is D gene, clone size, J gene, V gene, CDR3 DNA, CDR3 protein. A D gene is named only where the DNA matches it firmly. Clone size is shown for a subset of rows, as once, few, many or a class of expanded clone.

D: .; size: .; J: TRBJ1-2; V: TRBV19; DNA: TGTGCCAGTAGTATCGCGGGTTCGCGTGGCTACACCTTC; CDR3: CASSIAGSRGYTF
D: TRBD2; size: medium-sized; J: TRBJ2-3; V: TRBV5-4; DNA: TGTGCCAGCAGCACAAAATCTAGCGGGAGCACAGATACGCAGTATTTT; CDR3: CASSTKSSGSTDTQYF
D: .; size: .; J: TRBJ2-3; V: TRBV2; DNA: TGTGCCAGCAGAAAGATAGATACGCAGTATTTT; CDR3: CASRKIDTQYF
D: .; size: once; J: TRBJ1-1; V: TRBV6-6; DNA: TGTGCCAGCAGTTACGACCTTACATCGGGGGATAGAGCTTTCTTT; CDR3: CASSYDLTSGDRAFF
D: .; size: once; J: TRBJ2-7; V: TRBV6-6; DNA: TGTGCCAGCACCAGCGGAGGGGGGATCCACGAGCAGTACTTC; CDR3: CASTSGGGIHEQYF
D: TRBD1; size: .; J: TRBJ2-5; V: TRBV6-5; DNA: TGTGCCAGCAGGCCCAAAAGGACAGGAGATAAGAAGCAGTACTTC; CDR3: CASRPKRTGDKKQYF
D: TRBD1; size: .; J: TRBJ1-1; V: TRBV5-6; DNA: TGTGCCAGCAGCTTGGACAGGGGCAGGGTATGGAACACTGAAGCTTTCTTT; CDR3: CASSLDRGRVWNTEAFF
D: .; size: .; J: TRBJ2-7; V: TRBV18; DNA: TGTGCCAGCTCACCGACAGGGTTAGCGGTCGAGCAGTACTTC; CDR3: CASSPTGLAVEQYF
D: .; size: .; J: TRBJ1-2; V: TRBV6-1; DNA: TGTGCCAGCAGTGAAGGGATTAACTATGGCTACACCTTC; CDR3: CASSEGINYGYTF
D: TRBD1; size: .; J: TRBJ2-2; V: TRBV2; DNA: TGTGCCAGCAGAAGACAGGGGGCGAAAGCCGGGGAGCTGTTTTTT; CDR3: CASRRQGAKAGELFF
D: TRBD1; size: .; J: TRBJ2-2; V: TRBV6-6; DNA: TGTGCCAGCAGTTGGACAGGGACCACCGGGGAGCTGTTTTTT; CDR3: CASSWTGTTGELFF
D: .; size: .; J: TRBJ2-3; V: TRBV5-1; DNA: TGCGCCAGCAGGCGGGACTTCACGGATACGCAGTATTTT; CDR3: CASRRDFTDTQYF
D: TRBD2; size: .; J: TRBJ2-7; V: TRBV29-1; DNA: TGCAGCGTTGACGCGGGAGTCTCCTACGAGCAGTACTTC; CDR3: CSVDAGVSYEQYF
D: .; size: few; J: TRBJ1-1; V: TRBV5-1; DNA: TGCGCCAGCAGCCGAGGCCAGACCACTGAAGCTTTCTTT; CDR3: CASSRGQTTEAFF
D: TRBD1; size: .; J: TRBJ1-4; V: TRBV18; DNA: TGTGCCAGCTCGCAAGGGACAGTACAGAATGAAAAACTGTTTTTT; CDR3: CASSQGTVQNEKLFF
D: .; size: .; J: TRBJ2-3; V: TRBV4-1; DNA: TGCGCCAGCAGCCAGGAGGGAGGACAGTACCCCTCTACGCAGTATTTT; CDR3: CASSQEGGQYPSTQYF
D: .; size: once; J: TRBJ1-1; V: TRBV2; DNA: TGTGCCAGCAGTGAAGGTGGGGGTTGGGGGCGGTCCACTGAAGCTTTCTTT; CDR3: CASSEGGGWGRSTEAFF
D: .; size: .; J: TRBJ2-5; V: TRBV7-9; DNA: TGTGCCAGCAGCTTAGCACGAGAGGAAGAGACCCAGTACTTC; CDR3: CASSLAREEETQYF
D: .; size: .; J: TRBJ2-2; V: TRBV7-9; DNA: TGTGCCTCGCGGGGGACAGGGAACACCGGGGAGCTGTTTTTT; CDR3: CASRGTGNTGELFF
D: .; size: .; J: TRBJ2-2; V: TRBV5-4; DNA: TGTGCCAGCAGCTTACCCTTTGTAGGAAGGGCGACCGGGGAGCTGTTTTTT; CDR3: CASSLPFVGRATGELFF
D: TRBD1; size: .; J: TRBJ1-1; V: TRBV9; DNA: TGTGCCAGCAGCGGGAGACAGGGAGCGAACACTGAAGCTTTCTTT; CDR3: CASSGRQGANTEAFF
D: TRBD2; size: once; J: TRBJ2-3; V: TRBV7-2; DNA: TGTGCCAGCAGCTTATCCTCTATGGGCGGGAGGGCCCGTACGCAGTATTTT; CDR3: CASSLSSMGGRARTQYF
D: TRBD1; size: .; J: TRBJ2-7; V: TRBV4-1; DNA: TGCGCCAGCAGCCATACGACAGGGGGCGGGTACGAGCAGTACTTC; CDR3: CASSHTTGGGYEQYF
D: .; size: .; J: TRBJ1-1; V: TRBV28; DNA: TGTGCCAGCAGTCCCTCCCTAACTGAAGCTTTCTTT; CDR3: CASSPSLTEAFF
D: .; size: .; J: TRBJ2-7; V: TRBV7-2; DNA: TGTGCCAGCAGCCCTGGACTCATTTCCAGCGAGCAGTACTTC; CDR3: CASSPGLISSEQYF
D: .; size: .; J: TRBJ1-1; V: TRBV11-2; DNA: TGTGCCAGCAGCTTATCGGTGGCGAACACTGAAGCTTTCTTT; CDR3: CASSLSVANTEAFF
D: TRBD2; size: once; J: TRBJ2-1; V: TRBV7-3; DNA: TGTGCCAGCAGCTCAGGCCCTACGAGCGGGAGAAATGAGCAGTTCTTC; CDR3: CASSSGPTSGRNEQFF
D: .; size: .; J: TRBJ2-7; V: TRBV6-6; DNA: TGTGCCAGCAGTTACACCTACGAGCAGTACTTC; CDR3: CASSYTYEQYF
D: .; size: .; J: TRBJ1-2; V: TRBV2; DNA: TGTGCCAGCAGTGCTACAGGACAGAATACCTATGGCTACACCTTC; CDR3: CASSATGQNTYGYTF
D: TRBD2; size: few; J: TRBJ2-7; V: TRBV15; DNA: TGTGCCACCAGCAGAGGTGGGGGGGAGAGGCACGAGCAGTACTTC; CDR3: CATSRGGGERHEQYF
D: .; size: .; J: TRBJ2-3; V: TRBV6-6; DNA: TGTGCCAGCAGCTACGGGGCTCCCCTCACAGATACGCAGTATTTT; CDR3: CASSYGAPLTDTQYF
D: TRBD2; size: .; J: TRBJ2-7; V: TRBV4-1; DNA: TGCGCCAGCAGCCAAGATTACAAGCGGGAGGGGTCCTACGAGCAGTACTTC; CDR3: CASSQDYKREGSYEQYF
D: TRBD2; size: .; J: TRBJ2-2; V: TRBV7-2; DNA: TGTGCCAGCACCTCACTAGCGGCAAACACCGGGGAGCTGTTTTTT; CDR3: CASTSLAANTGELFF
D: .; size: .; J: TRBJ1-5; V: TRBV28; DNA: TGTGCCAGCAGTTTAGGGGACCGAATAAATCAGCCCCAGCATTTT; CDR3: CASSLGDRINQPQHF
D: .; size: .; J: TRBJ2-5; V: TRBV5-1; DNA: TGCGCCAGCAGCTTGGTGTTGGAGACCCAGTACTTC; CDR3: CASSLVLETQYF
D: TRBD2; size: .; J: TRBJ2-1; V: TRBV12-5; DNA: TGTGCTAGTGGTTTTCTAGCGGGCAACCCCGGAGGGGAGCAGTTCTTC; CDR3: CASGFLAGNPGGEQFF
D: TRBD1; size: once; J: TRBJ1-2; V: TRBV27; DNA: TGTGCCAGCAGTTTACAAGAGGGGGCCTATGGCTACACCTTC; CDR3: CASSLQEGAYGYTF
D: TRBD1; size: .; J: TRBJ2-7; V: TRBV25-1; DNA: TGTGCCAGCATCGCCGGGACAGGGGCCCCCTACGAGCAGTACTTC; CDR3: CASIAGTGAPYEQYF
D: .; size: .; J: TRBJ1-1; V: TRBV5-4; DNA: TGTGCCAGCAGCCCGGGACGGTCATTGAACACTGAAGCTTTCTTT; CDR3: CASSPGRSLNTEAFF
D: TRBD1; size: .; J: TRBJ2-3; V: TRBV29-1; DNA: TGCAGCGGGGGTCGCGCAGGGGGTTCAGATACGCAGTATTTT; CDR3: CSGGRAGGSDTQYF
D: .; size: .; J: TRBJ2-5; V: TRBV7-9; DNA: TGTGCCAGCAGCCCTAAAATGGACGGTATAGAAGAGACCCAGTACTTC; CDR3: CASSPKMDGIEETQYF
D: .; size: .; J: TRBJ1-2; V: TRBV2; DNA: TGTGCCAGCAACCCACAGGGCCACCGCTACACCTTC; CDR3: CASNPQGHRYTF
D: .; size: .; J: TRBJ2-5; V: TRBV7-6; DNA: TGTGCCAGCAGCTTTCGCACCCTCGGGCCCCGGGGCCAAGAGACCCAGTACTTC; CDR3: CASSFRTLGPRGQETQYF
D: TRBD2; size: .; J: TRBJ2-7; V: TRBV5-1; DNA: TGCGCCAGCAGCTTGGGGGCAAGGACTAGCGGTTACGAGCAGTACTTC; CDR3: CASSLGARTSGYEQYF
D: .; size: .; J: TRBJ1-3; V: TRBV7-2; DNA: TGTGCCAGCAGCGGGGACGGAGGCTCTGGAAACACCATATATTTT; CDR3: CASSGDGGSGNTIYF
D: .; size: .; J: TRBJ2-1; V: TRBV6-6; DNA: TGTGCCAGCAGTTACACCGAGGGGGTGATGTACAATGAGCAGTTCTTC; CDR3: CASSYTEGVMYNEQFF
D: .; size: .; J: TRBJ1-2; V: TRBV6-1; DNA: TGTGCCAGCAGTGAATCTTATGGCTACACCTTC; CDR3: CASSESYGYTF
D: .; size: .; J: TRBJ2-7; V: TRBV7-3; DNA: TGTGCCAGCAGCCACCGGGGGACCTACGAGCAGTACTTC; CDR3: CASSHRGTYEQYF
D: TRBD2; size: .; J: TRBJ2-7; V: TRBV23-1; DNA: TGCGCCAGCGTGACCGGGGGCAGGGGACTAGCGGGAGCCTACGAGCAGTACTTC; CDR3: CASVTGGRGLAGAYEQYF
D: .; size: .; J: TRBJ2-7; V: TRBV29-1; DNA: TGCAGCGTTGGTGGGCATTCCTACGAGCAGTACTTC; CDR3: CSVGGHSYEQYF
D: TRBD1; size: .; J: TRBJ1-1; V: TRBV7-9; DNA: TGTGCCAGCAGGGACAGGGGGAGTGAAGCTTTCTTT; CDR3: CASRDRGSEAFF
D: TRBD1; size: .; J: TRBJ1-2; V: TRBV5-1; DNA: TGCGCCAGCAGCTTGGTAACAGGGGGCGTATATGGCTACACCTTC; CDR3: CASSLVTGGVYGYTF
D: TRBD2; size: few; J: TRBJ2-7; V: TRBV7-2; DNA: TGTGCCAGCAGCTTCACTAGCGAGAACTACGAGCAGTACTTC; CDR3: CASSFTSENYEQYF
D: .; size: once; J: TRBJ1-2; V: TRBV6-1; DNA: TGTGCCAGCAGTGAAGGACAGACCCCGGCCTATGGCTACACCTTC; CDR3: CASSEGQTPAYGYTF
D: TRBD1; size: .; J: TRBJ1-1; V: TRBV19; DNA: TGTGCCAGTAGCAGGGGGCGGAACACTGAAGCTTTCTTT; CDR3: CASSRGRNTEAFF
D: TRBD1; size: .; J: TRBJ2-7; V: TRBV28; DNA: TGTGCCAGCAGGACAGGGTCCTCCTACGAGCAGTACTTC; CDR3: CASRTGSSYEQYF
D: .; size: once; J: TRBJ2-2; V: TRBV5-6; DNA: TGTGCCAGCAGCTTGCTTACAGCGGATAAAGCCGGGGAGCTGTTTTTT; CDR3: CASSLLTADKAGELFF
D: TRBD2; size: .; J: TRBJ2-2; V: TRBV7-6; DNA: TGTGCCAGCAGCTTACTAGCGGGCACGAACACCGGGGAGCTGTTTTTT; CDR3: CASSLLAGTNTGELFF
D: .; size: .; J: TRBJ2-5; V: TRBV4-3; DNA: TGCGCCAGCAGCCAACAGGATGATGGGAAGACCCAGTACTTC; CDR3: CASSQQDDGKTQYF